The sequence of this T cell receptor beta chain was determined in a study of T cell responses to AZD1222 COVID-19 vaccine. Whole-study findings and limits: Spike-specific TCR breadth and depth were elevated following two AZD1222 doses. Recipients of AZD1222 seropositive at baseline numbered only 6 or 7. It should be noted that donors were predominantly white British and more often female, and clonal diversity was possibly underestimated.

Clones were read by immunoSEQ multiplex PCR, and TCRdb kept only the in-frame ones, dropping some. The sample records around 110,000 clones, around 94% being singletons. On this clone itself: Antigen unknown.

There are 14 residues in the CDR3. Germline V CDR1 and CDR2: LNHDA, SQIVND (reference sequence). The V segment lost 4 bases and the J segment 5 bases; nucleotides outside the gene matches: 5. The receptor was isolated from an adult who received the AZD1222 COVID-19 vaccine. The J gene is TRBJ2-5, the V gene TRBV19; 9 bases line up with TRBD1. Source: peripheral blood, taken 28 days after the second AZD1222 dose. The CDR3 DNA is TGTGCCAGTAGTAGGAGACAGGGGGGGGAGACCCAGTACTTC. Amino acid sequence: CASSRRQGGETQYF.